This TCR beta chain was recovered during a study of blood T cell repertoires in COVID-19. The wider study: T cells, B-cell-depleted T cells, or PBMCs provided the cDNA or gDNA that served as material.

Clones were read by immunoSEQ multiplex PCR, and TCRdb kept only the in-frame ones, dropping some. The table has some 180,000 clones, less than 80% seen once. This CDR3 is built from 16 residues. J gave up 4 bases and V 1 base, and 4 bases lay outside the gene matches. From germline, CDR1 is LGHNA and CDR2 YSLEER. The chain employs TRBV4-3 and TRBJ2-7, with 13 bases that match TRBD2. This TCR came from a woman aged 65 to 85 in a cohort exposed to, infected with or recovered from COVID-19 (not recorded which). What was sequenced was PBMCs or T cells enriched from blood (not recorded which). The CDR3 protein is CASSQVLAGGPYEQYF. CDR3 sequence (DNA): TGCGCCAGCAGCCAAGTACTAGCGGGAGGGCCTTACGAGCAGTACTTC.